Listed here are 4 T cell receptor beta chains from one sample, sequenced in a study of cytomegalovirus exposure and HLA in healthy donors. The PCR employed 60 Vbeta primers together with 13 Jbeta primers. TCRdb's table, derived via immunoSEQ multiplex PCR, lists solely in-frame clones and lacks some. This sample has about 180,000 clones, with over 60% found just once. The sequencing input was PBMCs. The receptors were gathered from a man aged 18 to 30 in good health and CMV-seronegative.

V usage is TRBV29-1 and J usage is TRBJ2-3; 10 nucleotides line up with TRBD2. Germline-derived CDR1 and CDR2 are SQVTM and ANQGSEA. CDR3 size: 14 residues. The V segment lost 2 bases and the J segment 3 bases; nucleotides outside the gene matches: 2. The DNA for the CDR3 is TGCAGCGTTGAAAGCGGGAGGGCAACAGATACGCAGTATTTT. It specifies CSVESGRATDTQYF.

V usage is TRBV10-3 and J usage is TRBJ2-7, with 8 bases fitting TRBD1. CDR1 and CDR2 (germline): ENHRY, SYGVKD. Losses at the gene ends were 6 bases for V and 8 bases for J; bases not matched to a gene: 9. This CDR3 spans 13 amino acids. CDR3 nucleotides: TGTGCCATCAGAAACCCGGGACAGGATAAGCAGTACTTC. Its translation is CAIRNPGQDKQYF.

This clone was seen just once. This chain connects TRBV18 to TRBJ2-7; D uncertain. V lost 3 bases to trimming and J lost 4 bases, with 4 bases between them. The CDR3 is made up of 11 amino acids. CDR1 and CDR2 from the germline V gene are KGHSH and LQKENI. The CDR3 spells CASSPQYEQYF. The CDR3 DNA reads TGTGCCAGCTCACCCCAATACGAGCAGTACTTC.

V is TRBV10-2 and J is TRBJ2-1, with 13 bases matching TRBD2. This CDR3 is 14 amino acids long. V was pared by 6 bases and J by 5 bases, with 1 base of the junction left unmatched. Germline-derived CDR1 and CDR2 are WSHSY and SAAADI. CDR3 region: CASRGLAGNNEQFF. CDR3 sequence (DNA): TGCGCCAGCAGGGGACTAGCGGGGAACAATGAGCAGTTCTTC.